Presented here are 13 T cell receptor beta chains from one specimen sequenced in a study of T cell responses to AZD1222 COVID-19 vaccine. Assay used: immunoSEQ multiplex PCR; TCRdb lists only in-frame clones, some missing. The sample lists some 100,000 clones; about 89% were seen once. Source: peripheral blood, taken 28 days after the second AZD1222 dose. All receptors come from an adult who received the AZD1222 COVID-19 vaccine.

The chain combines TRBV5-5 with TRBJ1-4; perhaps TRBD1 as D (5 bases). This CDR3 has 14 amino acids. Germline values: CDR1 SGHKS, CDR2 YYEKEE (reference sequence). The V gene lost 1 base and the J gene lost 6 bases, with 10 bases spanning the gap. The CDR3 sequence is CASSLWGIDEKLFF. The CDR3 DNA reads TGTGCCAGCAGCTTGTGGGGGATCGATGAAAAACTGTTTTTT.

This rearrangement joins TRBV11-3 to TRBJ2-1; 10 bases line up with TRBD1. Trimming at V came to 1 base and at J to 4 bases, leaving 16 bases not matched to a gene. Germline values: CDR1 SGHNT, CDR2 YENEEA. This CDR3 comprises 20 residues. In DNA form, the CDR3 reads TGTGCCAGCAGCTTAGTTTGGGGACAGGGGCCTCTCGTCCCATACAATGAGCAGTTCTTC. It specifies CASSLVWGQGPLVPYNEQFF.

The rearrangement links TRBV6-6 to TRBJ1-5; possibly TRBD1 for D (5 bases). CDR3 length: 14 residues. Trimming cost V 11 bases and J 4 bases, with 18 bases left between them. The V gene's germline CDR1 is MNHNY and CDR2 SVGAGI (reference sequence). This chain's CDR3 is CAAWVGGKNQPQHF. The DNA of the CDR3 is TGTGCCGCCTGGGTTGGGGGTAAAAATCAGCCCCAGCATTTT.

This clone was seen just once. The rearrangement links TRBV5-1 to TRBJ2-7; a weak D match, TRBD1 (5 bases). V lost 1 base and J lost 7, with 12 bases in between. The V gene's germline CDR1 is SGHRS and CDR2 YFSETQ. The CDR3 contains 13 residues. The CDR3 loop is CASSLRPSGEQYF. For the CDR3, the DNA is TGCGCCAGCAGCTTGAGACCCTCAGGGGAGCAGTACTTC.

The CDR3 spells CASGYRQEQYF. The CDR3 coding sequence is TGTGCTAGTGGTTATCGGCAGGAGCAGTACTTC. The chain has TRBV12-5 and TRBJ2-7; no clear D. The CDR3 is made up of 11 amino acids. The germline V gene has CDR1 LGHNT and CDR2 FRNRAP. V lost 4 bases and J lost 7, with 8 bases in between.

The gene calls are TRBV25-1 and TRBJ2-5; perhaps D is TRBD1 or TRBD2 (5 bases each). This CDR3 is 12 amino acids long. Germline V CDR1 and CDR2: MGHDK, SYGVNS. V gave up 7 bases and J gave up 5 bases, with 11 bases separating them. CDR3 region: CASTSRDETQYF. CDR3 bases: TGTGCCAGCACTAGCAGGGACGAGACCCAGTACTTC. Full variable domain (missing parts from reference TRBV25-1 and TRBJ2-5): EADIYQTPRYLVIGTGKKITLECSQTMGHDKMYWYQQDPGMELHLIHYSYGVNSTEKGDLSSESTVSRIRTEHFPLTLESARPSHTSQYLCASTSRDETQYFGPGTRLLVL.

The chain links TRBV24-1 to TRBJ2-7; no firm D call. The V gene lost 9 bases and the J gene lost 1 base, with 15 bases spanning the gap. CDR1 is KGHDR and CDR2 is SFDVKD in the germline V gene. The CDR3 length is 14 residues. In DNA, the CDR3 is TGTGCCACCGCAAAGGTCCCCCCTTCCTACGAGCAGTACTTC. Encoded protein: CATAKVPPSYEQYF.

This clone has just a few counts. V usage is TRBV29-1 and J usage is TRBJ2-7; D is possibly TRBD1 (6 bases). Germline V gene data show CDR1 as SQVTM and CDR2 as ANQGSEA. This CDR3 spans 16 amino acids. Trimming removed 7 bases from V and 0 bases from J, with 22 bases in between. The CDR3 sequence: CSGKVGGPDSSYEQYF. CDR3 DNA sequence: TGCAGCGGCAAAGTAGGGGGACCGGATAGCTCCTACGAGCAGTACTTC.

This clone was seen only once. This chain joins TRBV7-9 and TRBJ2-1, with TRBD1 as a possible D gene (6 bases). The CDR3 covers 16 residues. V gave up 4 bases and J gave up 0 bases, with 13 bases separating them. Germline V lookup: CDR1 SEHNR, CDR2 FQNEAQ (reference sequence). The CDR3, as DNA: TGTGCCAGCAGCTCCGGGACAACAAGCTCCTACAATGAGCAGTTCTTC. This translates into CASSSGTTSSYNEQFF.

V usage is TRBV7-9 and J usage is TRBJ1-1; D unresolved. Trimming shortened V by 5 bases and J by 1 base, and 11 bases separated the two germline ends. This CDR3 spans 14 amino acids. From germline, CDR1 is SEHNR and CDR2 FQNEAQ (reference sequence). This chain's CDR3 is CASSPTWENTEAFF. CDR3 nucleotides: TGTGCCAGCAGCCCCACGTGGGAGAACACTGAAGCTTTCTTT.

This clone came up once. The chain employs TRBV27 and TRBJ2-7; 7 nucleotides align to TRBD1. The CDR3 sequence is 16 residues long. CDR1 is MNHEY and CDR2 is SMNVEV in the germline V gene (reference sequence). The V gene end was trimmed by 0 bases and the J gene end by 2 bases; junction bases not matched to a gene: 7. The CDR3 is CASSLSVGTVTYEQYF. The CDR3 DNA is TGTGCCAGCAGTTTATCGGTCGGGACAGTTACCTACGAGCAGTACTTC.

The rearrangement links TRBV19 to TRBJ1-4, with TRBD1 identical over 8 bases. The germline V gene encodes CDR1 LNHDA and CDR2 SQIVND (reference sequence). V dropped 6 bases and J dropped 8; count of bases not matched to a gene: 11. This CDR3 comprises 15 residues. The chain's CDR3 is CASSHMDRVGEKLFF. The CDR3 DNA is TGTGCCAGTAGCCATATGGACAGGGTAGGGGAAAAACTGTTTTTT.

This clone was detected a few times. V and J are TRBV6-5 and TRBJ1-4; TRBD1 might be the D (5 bases). CDR1 is MNHEY and CDR2 is SVGAGI in the germline V gene. CDR3 length: 15 amino acids. V shed 6 bases and J shed 3 bases, with 14 bases lying between them. CDR3 in amino acids: CASSTTGRSNEKLFF. The CDR3 DNA is TGTGCCAGCAGCACCACAGGCCGCTCTAATGAAAAACTGTTTTTT.